This T cell receptor beta chain was found in a study of beta chain features in type 1 diabetes. In the study overall: Investigators examined 107,917,701 sorted cells across all samples.

Every donor provided one heparinised blood draw, which averaged approximately 120 mL. Findings and caveats of the study: Type 1 diabetes patients had moderately but significantly shorter TCRB CDR3s in all four CD4+ subsets. Cells carrying high TCR expression could end up over-represented when cDNA is sequenced.

As concerns this clone: Its antigen is unidentified.

The isolated RNA, all of it, was reverse transcribed, so expressed TCRB transcripts were what got sequenced. Data came from immunoSEQ multiplex PCR; TCRdb stores just in-frame clones and leaves some out. This sample has fewer than 250,000 clones, with 14% found just once. This TCR was sampled from a woman aged 35 to 49 in good health. Sequences were obtained from naive CD4+ T cells from blood.

CDR3: CATSRDNVGANQPQHF. The CDR3, as DNA: TGTGCCACCAGCAGAGATAATGTAGGGGCAAATCAGCCCCAGCATTTT. V usage is TRBV15 and J usage is TRBJ1-5; weak D call: TRBD1 (5 bases). The CDR3 is 16 residues long. Trimming shortened V by 0 bases and J by 4 bases, and 13 bases separated the two germline ends. Germline CDR1 LNHNV, CDR2 YYDKDF (reference sequence).